Sequencing of this T cell receptor (beta chain) was carried out in a study of OX40 agonist ivuxolimab in advanced cancers. Whole-study findings and limits: Some of the nonresponding patients also showed low levels of normalized T-cell clonal expansion. Expanded clones were, on average, more numerous among CD8+ T cells than CD4+.

The CDR3 extends over 15 amino acids. The ends lost 0 bases at V and 3 bases at J; junction bases unmatched: 2. Germline lookup yields CDR1 SGHNT and CDR2 YYREEE (reference sequence). Patients were excluded for autoimmune disease history or systemic immunosuppression. A note on this clone: The antigen remains undetermined.

Sequencing was performed with immunoSEQ multiplex PCR; in TCRdb, only in-frame clones are kept and a portion is missing. The sample consists of 60,000 to 85,000 clones, about nine tenths of them appearing once. The source material was CD4+ or CD8+ T cells sorted from blood, sampled in a trial of the OX40 agonist ivuxolimab. The V and J genes are TRBV5-4 and TRBJ2-1, with 8 bases identical to TRBD2. The sequence was obtained from an adult with an advanced solid tumor such as melanoma, head and neck, liver or kidney cancer. The CDR3 coding sequence is TGTGCCAGCAGCTTGGGGAGCGGGAGCTACAATGAGCAGTTCTTC. Amino acid sequence: CASSLGSGSYNEQFF.